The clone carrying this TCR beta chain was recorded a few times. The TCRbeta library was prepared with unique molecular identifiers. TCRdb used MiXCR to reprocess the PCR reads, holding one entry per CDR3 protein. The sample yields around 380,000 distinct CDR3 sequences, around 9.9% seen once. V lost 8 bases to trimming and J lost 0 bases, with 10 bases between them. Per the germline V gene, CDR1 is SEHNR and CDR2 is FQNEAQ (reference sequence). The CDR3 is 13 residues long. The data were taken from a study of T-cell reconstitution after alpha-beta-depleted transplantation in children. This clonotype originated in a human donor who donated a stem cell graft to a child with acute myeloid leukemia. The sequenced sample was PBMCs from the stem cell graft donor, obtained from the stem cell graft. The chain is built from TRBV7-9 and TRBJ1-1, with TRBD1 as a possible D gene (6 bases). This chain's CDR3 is CASRGGLNTEAFF. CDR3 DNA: TGTGCCAGCCGTGGGGGCTTGAACACTGAAGCTTTCTTT. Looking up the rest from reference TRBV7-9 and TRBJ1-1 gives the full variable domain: DTGVSQNPRHKITKRGQNVTFRCDPISEHNRLYWYRQTLGQGPEFLTYFQNEAQLEKSRLLSDRFSAERPKGSFSTLEIQRTEQGDSAMYLCASRGGLNTEAFFGQGTRLTVV.